This T cell receptor beta chain was identified in a study of blood T cell repertoires in COVID-19. Study-wide background: Cohort 3 recovery required two negative PCRs, clearance, or symptom resolution. Specimens from acute and convalescent COVID-19 originated in the United States, Italy and Spain.

Produced via immunoSEQ multiplex PCR; TCRdb's table is partial and in-frame only. The data hold about 360,000 clones, with about 89% observed a single time. Assignments of participants to cohorts depended upon their own reported clinical history. V was cut by 0 bases and J by 1 base, with 13 bases left in between. Germline values: CDR1 SGDLS, CDR2 YYNGEE. The CDR3 spans 16 residues. This clone has more than one count but fewer than ten. The origin of this receptor is a man aged 35 to 55 in a cohort exposed to, infected with or recovered from COVID-19 (not recorded which). The material sequenced was PBMCs or T cells enriched from blood (not recorded which). The gene calls are TRBV9 and TRBJ1-1; D unresolved. CDR3 protein: CASSVGAGRENTEAFF. CDR3 coding DNA: TGTGCCAGCAGCGTAGGGGCAGGACGGGAGAACACTGAAGCTTTCTTT.